This paragraph covers one TCR beta chain sequence. This sample is drawn from a study of control samples from healthy donors and cancer patients. Germline CDR1 is GTSNPN and CDR2 is SVGIG (reference sequence). V shed 3 bases and J shed 4 bases, with 15 bases lying between them. The CDR3 runs 14 residues. This table comes from immunoSEQ multiplex PCR, and its TCRdb copy is limited to in-frame clones, with some not included. The repertoire has some 58,000 clones, around 87% of them found once; the top ten carry roughly an eighth. The TCR comes from a woman aged 55-75 years with lung cancer. Sequencing input: PBMCs. This rearrangement joins TRBV30 to TRBJ1-2; D might be TRBD1 (5 bases). CDR3 in DNA: TGTGCCTGGAGCGACGGGACGGACCTCTATGGCTACACCTTC. This encodes CAWSDGTDLYGYTF.